Sequencing of this T cell receptor beta chain was carried out in a study of Ad26.COV2.S vaccination and SARS-CoV-2 variants. As to this clone: Its antigen is not known.

This CDR3 is 15 amino acids long. Trimming cost V 3 bases and J 0 bases, with 12 bases left between them. Germline CDR1 SGHTA, CDR2 FQGNSA. The study, taken as a whole, reports: Vaccinated individuals (as opposed to placebo recipients) had higher spike-specific TCR breadth. Marked by substantial breadth, spike-specific CD8+ and CD4+ T cell responses were reportedly seen after vaccination. Measurement of non-spike TCR breadth gave similar results in vaccine and placebo recipients. Possibly, TCR breadth and depth analyses underestimated total T cell responses.

Assay: immunoSEQ multiplex PCR; the TCRdb copy retains only in-frame clones and omits some. Of some 350,000 clones in the sample, roughly 94% were seen once. The source material was peripheral blood, sampled after recovery from COVID-19. The gene calls are TRBV7-2 and TRBJ2-7; possible D gene TRBD2, 5 bases. This sequence was found in a human donor who had recovered from COVID-19. The CDR3 loop reads CASSFGLEPSYEQYF. The DNA of the CDR3 is TGTGCCAGCAGCTTTGGACTGGAACCCTCCTACGAGCAGTACTTC.